A single sample is the source of the 24 T cell receptor beta chains below, sequenced in a study of shared T cell receptors in the human thymus. Using immunoSEQ multiplex PCR, the repertoire was profiled, and TCRdb retains in-frame clones only, with some absent. In the table there are 540,000 or so clones, 75% to 85% of which are singletons. These data also formed part of another study, on human thymus T cells.

The sample consisted of thymocytes. The receptor set was obtained from a boy younger than two with a congenital heart defect.

V gene TRBV7-2 combines with J gene TRBJ2-7, with 11 nucleotides matching TRBD2. Germline-derived CDR1 and CDR2 are SGHTA and FQGNSA. The CDR3 runs 16 residues. Losses at the gene ends were 5 bases for V and 2 bases for J; bases not matched to a gene: 8. Here the CDR3 reads CASSGRLAGPPYEQYF. CDR3 nucleotide sequence: TGTGCCAGCAGCGGAAGACTAGCGGGACCACCCTACGAGCAGTACTTC.

The chain has TRBV29-1 and TRBJ2-7, with TRBD2 as a possible D gene (6 bases). Between the trimmed V and J ends, which lost 5 bases and 5 bases, there was a span of 22 bases. In germline, CDR1 is SQVTM, CDR2 ANQGSEA. The CDR3 has 15 residues. The CDR3 spells CSVIEGLTGVNEQYF. DNA for the CDR3: TGCAGCGTTATCGAAGGTTTGACGGGAGTTAACGAGCAGTACTTC.

The chain couples TRBV10-3 to TRBJ2-7; TRBD2 might be the D (6 bases). CDR1 and CDR2 (germline): ENHRY, SYGVKD. Trimming took off 8 bases at V and 0 bases at J, with 20 bases between the two ends. The CDR3 loop spans 16 amino acids. The CDR3 sequence: CAIWPTRDGSSYEQYF. The DNA for the CDR3 is TGTGCCATCTGGCCTACTCGGGACGGGAGCTCCTACGAGCAGTACTTC.

J is TRBJ2-7 and V is TRBV11-1; 9 bases match TRBD1. V was pared by 4 bases and J by 0 bases, with 4 bases of the junction left unmatched. The CDR3 loop spans 15 amino acids. Germline CDR1 reads SGHAT; CDR2 reads FQDESV (reference sequence). This CDR3 reads CASSSDRGSSYEQYF. The CDR3 DNA is TGTGCCAGCAGCTCGGACAGGGGAAGCTCCTACGAGCAGTACTTC.

J is TRBJ2-1 and V is TRBV14; the match to TRBD1 covers 8 bases. After removal of 3 bases from V and 5 bases from J, the junction contained 9 bases not matched to a gene. This CDR3 region has 16 residues. In germline, CDR1 is SGHDN, CDR2 FVKESK. The CDR3 is CASSHRTGLGNNEQFF. As DNA, the CDR3 is TGTGCCAGCAGCCACCGGACAGGGCTTGGAAACAATGAGCAGTTCTTC.

The gene calls are TRBV15 and TRBJ1-1; the match to TRBD1 covers 7 bases. Trimming cost V 0 bases and J 3 bases; bases outside gene matches: 4. Germline CDR1 reads LNHNV; CDR2 reads YYDKDF (reference sequence). CDR3 length equals 15 residues. CDR3 bases: TGTGCCACCAGCAGAGACCCCGACAGGGACACTGAAGCTTTCTTT. Residues: CATSRDPDRDTEAFF. The complete variable domain, with remaining parts taken from reference TRBV15 and TRBJ1-1, reads DAMVIQNPRYQVTQFGKPVTLSCSQTLNHNVMYWYQQKSSQAPKLLFHYYDKDFNNEADTPDNFQSRRPNTSFCFLDIRSPGLGDTAMYLCATSRDPDRDTEAFFGQGTRLTVV.

This sequence joins TRBV7-9 and TRBJ2-7; 7 bases fit TRBD2. Germline loops: CDR1 SEHNR, CDR2 FQNEAQ (reference sequence). Trimming removed 5 bases from V and 2 bases from J; junction bases left unmatched: 6. The CDR3 has 14 amino acids. In DNA, the CDR3 is TGTGCCAGCAGCAGGGAGGGCATCCCCTACGAGCAGTACTTC. Translated: CASSREGIPYEQYF.

CDR3 coding DNA: TGCGCCAGCAGCCAAGTGGGGGCAGGGTATGACGAGCAGTACTTC. It codes for CASSQVGAGYDEQYF. The chain recombines TRBV4-3 with TRBJ2-7, with a tentative D call TRBD1 (6 bases). V lost 1 base and J lost 5, with 15 bases in between. The CDR3 is 15 residues long. Germline values: CDR1 LGHNA, CDR2 YSLEER.

V and J are TRBV9 and TRBJ2-6; no firm D call. From germline, CDR1 is SGDLS and CDR2 YYNGEE. Trimming removed 0 bases from V and 4 bases from J, with 8 bases in between. This CDR3 has 15 residues. This chain's CDR3 is CASSVAPSGANVLTF. The CDR3 DNA follows: TGTGCCAGCAGCGTAGCCCCCTCGGGGGCCAACGTCCTGACTTTC.

This sequence joins TRBV6-5 and TRBJ1-1, with 9 nucleotides matching TRBD1. Unmatched junction bases numbered 8, after V lost 8 bases and J lost 1 base. CDR1 is MNHEY, CDR2 SVGAGI, per germline. CDR3 length: 15 amino acids. For the CDR3, the DNA is TGTGCCAGCGTGGGCAACAGGGGGCCGAACACTGAAGCTTTCTTT. As protein: CASVGNRGPNTEAFF.

This clone was observed a handful of times. At one end, the junction sequence differs from germline, possibly due to a read error. V gene TRBV29-1 combines with J gene TRBJ1-2; D is unresolved. The V gene's germline CDR1 is SQVTM and CDR2 ANQGSEA. This CDR3 region has 11 residues. DNA for the CDR3: TGCAGCGTTGTTGGGAGGGAGGGTGCCGCCTTC. This codes for CSVVGREGAAF.

The V call is TRBV2, the J call TRBJ2-4, with 8 nucleotides matching TRBD2. V lost 4 bases to trimming and J lost 0 bases; unmatched junction nucleotides: 20. CDR1 SNHLY and CDR2 FYNNEI come from the germline V gene. The CDR3 runs 21 residues. The CDR3 reads CASSARLSLAGRPVAKNIQYF. The DNA of the CDR3 is TGTGCCAGCAGTGCCAGGCTGAGTCTAGCGGGTAGACCGGTAGCCAAAAACATTCAGTACTTC.

With respect to this clone: The conserved phenylalanine or tryptophan is not found at the CDR3 terminus, so this likely reflects a read error. The DNA is omitted, as the CDR3 cannot be located on it reliably, and the CDR3 follows TCRdb's listing. This rearrangement joins TRBV11-2 to TRBJ2-7; TRBD2 was called by the table and not checked on the DNA. The length of the CDR3 is 10 amino acids, counting both ends. Germline V CDR1 and CDR2: SGHAT, FQNNGV. CDR3 residues: CASSLDSPSG.

This clone was picked up a small number of times. The genes are TRBV28 and TRBJ1-2; no clear D. This CDR3 comprises 14 residues. Looked up from germline, CDR1 is MDHEN and CDR2 is SYDVKM. The germline V and J ends were trimmed by 4 bases and 3 bases, with 12 bases remaining between them. The DNA of the CDR3 is TGTGCCAGCAGTTCAACCGGGGATCACTATGGCTACACCTTC. The encoded protein is CASSSTGDHYGYTF.

The rearrangement joins TRBV11-3 to TRBJ1-3; TRBD1 matches at 7 bases. CDR1 SGHNT and CDR2 YENEEA come from the germline V gene. The ends lost 5 bases at V and 5 bases at J; junction bases unmatched: 9. The CDR3 is 15 amino acids. The DNA for the CDR3 is TGTGCCAGCAGCACCAGGGGGTCCACCCGAAACACCATATATTTT. Translating it yields CASSTRGSTRNTIYF.

The chain uses TRBV27 and TRBJ2-3; 8 bases are a match to TRBD2. V lost 5 bases and J lost 2; bases outside the gene matches: 9. Germline CDR1 reads MNHEY; CDR2 reads SMNVEV (reference sequence). The CDR3 runs 16 residues. The CDR3 region is CASSRAGTRTTDTQYF. The CDR3 DNA follows: TGTGCCAGCAGTCGCGCCGGGACTAGAACCACAGATACGCAGTATTTT.

The chain carries TRBV7-2 and TRBJ2-5, with 9 positions matching TRBD2. This CDR3 comprises 17 residues. The germline V gene encodes CDR1 SGHTA and CDR2 FQGNSA. V was pared by 2 bases and J by 5 bases, with 12 bases of the junction left unmatched. The CDR3 reads CASSLRPVAGDGETQYF. The CDR3 nucleotides are TGTGCCAGCAGCTTAAGGCCTGTAGCGGGAGACGGGGAGACCCAGTACTTC.

This clone appeared once. The chain recombines TRBV4-1 with TRBJ1-5; 8 bases line up with TRBD1. CDR1 and CDR2 from the germline V gene are MGHRA and YSYEKL. The CDR3 is made up of 15 amino acids. The V segment lost 3 bases and the J segment 2 bases; nucleotides outside the gene matches: 3. The CDR3 coding sequence is TGCGCCAGCAGCCAGTCACAGGGGGGCAATCAGCCCCAGCATTTT. It yields the protein CASSQSQGGNQPQHF.

The gene calls are TRBV4-2 and TRBJ1-2, with a tentative D call TRBD1 (6 bases). This CDR3 is 14 amino acids long. V was pared by 3 bases and J by 4 bases, with 12 bases between. The germline V gene encodes CDR1 LGHNA and CDR2 YNFKEQ. CDR3: CASSQGGLGYGYTF. Written as DNA, the CDR3 is TGTGCCAGCAGCCAGGGGGGGCTAGGCTATGGCTACACCTTC.

This clone was seen once. This rearrangement joins TRBV9 to TRBJ2-4, with D maybe TRBD2 (5 bases). Germline V gene data show CDR1 as SGDLS and CDR2 as YYNGEE. V was trimmed by 3 bases and J by 0 bases, leaving 16 bases between them. This CDR3 is built from 17 residues. CDR3 in amino acids: CASSEEGGRVAKNIQYF. CDR3 sequence (DNA): TGTGCCAGCAGCGAAGAGGGTGGCAGAGTAGCCAAAAACATTCAGTACTTC.

The chain is built from TRBV5-8 and TRBJ1-5; 9 nucleotides align to TRBD1. This CDR3 has 15 residues. CDR1 and CDR2 from the germline V gene are SGHTS and YDEGEE. V lost 4 bases to trimming and J lost 3 bases; unmatched junction nucleotides: 5. CDR3 region: CASSPDRGANQPQHF. As DNA, the CDR3 is TGTGCCAGCAGCCCGGACAGGGGCGCCAATCAGCCCCAGCATTTT.

This clone occurred a few times. The rearrangement links TRBV4-1 to TRBJ2-3; D perhaps matches TRBD2 (5 bases). The CDR3 extends over 18 amino acids. V was pared by 0 bases and J by 4 bases, with 20 bases between. CDR1 is MGHRA, CDR2 YSYEKL, per germline. The CDR3 loop is CASSQDRSGGPAPDTQYF. For the CDR3, the DNA is TGCGCCAGCAGCCAAGATAGGAGCGGAGGACCCGCCCCAGATACGCAGTATTTT.

V usage is TRBV4-3 and J usage is TRBJ2-2; 7 bases match TRBD2. V dropped 4 bases and J dropped 6; count of bases not matched to a gene: 11. The CDR3 spans 16 residues. The germline V gene has CDR1 LGHNA and CDR2 YSLEER. The CDR3 protein is CASSPSWAGVAGELFF. DNA for the CDR3: TGCGCCAGCAGCCCCTCCTGGGCGGGAGTAGCCGGGGAGCTGTTTTTT.

The genes are TRBV27 and TRBJ2-1; D call uncertain. The CDR3 contains 14 residues. CDR1 and CDR2 from the germline V gene are MNHEY and SMNVEV (reference sequence). Trimming took 5 bases from V and 15 from J, leaving 23 bases between them. The CDR3 DNA is TGTGCCAGCAGTCTCCGCCGGGTGGGTTGGCGTGTGTTCTTC. Amino acids: CASSLRRVGWRVFF.